The sequence of this TCR beta chain was determined in a study of regulatory T cells in long-lasting Graves disease. As to time point: newly diagnosed GD, antithyroid drugs for less than 3 months. Construction of the TCR library relied on RNA isolated from PBMCs. Peripheral blood, 8.5 to 10 milliliters per patient, was collected in EDTA tubes. Unmatched junction bases numbered 10, after V lost 3 bases and J lost 9 bases. The CDR3 sequence is 15 residues long. Germline values: CDR1 SNHLY, CDR2 FYNNEI. Arm-PCR of CDR3 regions with iRepertoire HTBI primers generated TCR beta libraries. A single record per CDR3 protein comes from TCRdb applying MiXCR to the multiplex PCR reads. The data show 360,000 or so distinct CDR3 sequences, with 16% seen just once and approximately 30% held by the top ten. Many counts were recorded for this clonotype. The sample also formed part of further work on T cells in Graves' hyperthyroidism and ophthalmopathy.

The sequencing here drew on peripheral blood mononuclear cells (PBMCs), taken at new diagnosis, from a patient treated with antithyroid drugs. The chain employs TRBV2 and TRBJ1-5; 8 bases are a match to TRBD1. This sequence was found in a man in his forties with Graves disease. The CDR3 DNA follows: TGTGCCAGCAGTGAGAGTAGGACAGGGAGAGCGCCCCAGCATTTT. Translated, it gives CASSESRTGRAPQHF.